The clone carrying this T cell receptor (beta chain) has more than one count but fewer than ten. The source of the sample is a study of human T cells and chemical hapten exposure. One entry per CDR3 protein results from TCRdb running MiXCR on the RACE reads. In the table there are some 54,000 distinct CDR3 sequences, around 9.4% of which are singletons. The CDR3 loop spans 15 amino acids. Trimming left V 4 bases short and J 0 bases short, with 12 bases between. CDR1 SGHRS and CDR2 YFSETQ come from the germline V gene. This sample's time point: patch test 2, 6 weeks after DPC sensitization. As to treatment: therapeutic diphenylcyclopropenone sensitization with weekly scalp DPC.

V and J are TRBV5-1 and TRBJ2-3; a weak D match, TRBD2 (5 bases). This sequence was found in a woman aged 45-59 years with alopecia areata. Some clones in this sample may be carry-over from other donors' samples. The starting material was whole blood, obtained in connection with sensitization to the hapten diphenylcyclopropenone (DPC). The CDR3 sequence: CASSPLRTSTDTQYF. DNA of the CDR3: TGCGCCAGCAGCCCCCTGAGGACTAGCACAGATACGCAGTATTTT.